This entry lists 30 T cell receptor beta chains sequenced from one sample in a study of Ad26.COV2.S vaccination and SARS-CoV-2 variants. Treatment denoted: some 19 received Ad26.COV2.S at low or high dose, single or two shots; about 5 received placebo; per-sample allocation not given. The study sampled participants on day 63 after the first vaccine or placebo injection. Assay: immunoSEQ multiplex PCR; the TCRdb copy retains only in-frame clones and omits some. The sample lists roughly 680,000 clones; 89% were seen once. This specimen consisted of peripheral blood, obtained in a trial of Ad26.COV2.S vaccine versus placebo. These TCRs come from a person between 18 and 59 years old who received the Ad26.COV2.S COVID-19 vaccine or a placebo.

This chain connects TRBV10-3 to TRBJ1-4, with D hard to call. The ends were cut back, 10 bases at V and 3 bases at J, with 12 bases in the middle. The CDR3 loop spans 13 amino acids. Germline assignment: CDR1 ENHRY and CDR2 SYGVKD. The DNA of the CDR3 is TGTGCCACTCGTGGTGAGGCTAATGAAAAACTGTTTTTT. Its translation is CATRGEANEKLFF.

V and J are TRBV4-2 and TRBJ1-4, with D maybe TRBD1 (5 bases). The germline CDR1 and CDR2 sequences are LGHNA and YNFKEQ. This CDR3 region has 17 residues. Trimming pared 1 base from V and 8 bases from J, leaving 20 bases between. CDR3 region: CASSQGGAAGFLEKLFF. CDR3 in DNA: TGTGCCAGCAGCCAAGGGGGCGCCGCGGGGTTCTTAGAAAAACTGTTTTTT.

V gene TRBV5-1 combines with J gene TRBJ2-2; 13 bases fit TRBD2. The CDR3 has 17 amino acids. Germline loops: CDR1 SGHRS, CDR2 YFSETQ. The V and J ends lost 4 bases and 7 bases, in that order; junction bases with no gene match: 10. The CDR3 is CASSRPTSGRAGGELFF. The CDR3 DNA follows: TGCGCCAGCAGCCGGCCAACTAGCGGGAGGGCAGGCGGGGAGCTGTTTTTT.

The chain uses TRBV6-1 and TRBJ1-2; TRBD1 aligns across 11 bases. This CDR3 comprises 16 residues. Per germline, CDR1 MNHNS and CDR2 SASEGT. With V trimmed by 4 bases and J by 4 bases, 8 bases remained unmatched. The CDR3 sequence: CASSVGQGVGGYGYTF. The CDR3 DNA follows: TGTGCCAGCAGTGTGGGACAGGGGGTAGGTGGCTATGGCTACACCTTC.

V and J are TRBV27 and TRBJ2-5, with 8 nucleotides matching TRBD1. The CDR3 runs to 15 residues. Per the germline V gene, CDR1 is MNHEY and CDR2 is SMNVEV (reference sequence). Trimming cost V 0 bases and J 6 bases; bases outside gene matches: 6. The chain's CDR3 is CASSLSDRDFKTQYF. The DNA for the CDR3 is TGTGCCAGCAGTTTATCGGACAGGGATTTTAAGACCCAGTACTTC.

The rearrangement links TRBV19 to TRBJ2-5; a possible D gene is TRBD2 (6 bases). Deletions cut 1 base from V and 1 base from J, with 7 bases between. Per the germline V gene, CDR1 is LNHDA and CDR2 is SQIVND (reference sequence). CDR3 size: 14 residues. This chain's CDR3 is CASSIGGVQETQYF. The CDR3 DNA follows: TGTGCCAGTAGTATAGGGGGGGTCCAAGAGACCCAGTACTTC.

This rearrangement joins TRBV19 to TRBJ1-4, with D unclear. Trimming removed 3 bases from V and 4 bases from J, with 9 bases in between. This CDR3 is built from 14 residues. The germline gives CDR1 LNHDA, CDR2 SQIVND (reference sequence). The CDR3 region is CASSIGQYNEKLFF. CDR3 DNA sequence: TGTGCCAGTAGTATTGGGCAGTATAATGAAAAACTGTTTTTT.

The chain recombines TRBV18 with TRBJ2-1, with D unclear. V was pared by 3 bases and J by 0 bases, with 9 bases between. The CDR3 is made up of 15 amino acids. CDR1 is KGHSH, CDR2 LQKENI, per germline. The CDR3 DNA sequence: TGTGCCAGCTCACCGGACCTGAGCTCCTACAATGAGCAGTTCTTC. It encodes CASSPDLSSYNEQFF.

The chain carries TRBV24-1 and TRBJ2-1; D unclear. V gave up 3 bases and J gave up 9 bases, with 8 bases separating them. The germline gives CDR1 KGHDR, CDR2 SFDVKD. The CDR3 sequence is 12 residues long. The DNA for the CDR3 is TGTGCCACCAGTGATGGAAGGGTTGAGCAGTTCTTC. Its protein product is CATSDGRVEQFF.

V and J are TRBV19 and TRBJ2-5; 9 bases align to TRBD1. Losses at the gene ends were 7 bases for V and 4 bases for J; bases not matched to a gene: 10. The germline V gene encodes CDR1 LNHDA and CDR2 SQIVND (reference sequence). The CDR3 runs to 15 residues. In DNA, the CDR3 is TGTGCCAGTAACCAGAGAAGGGACAGGGTAGAGACCCAGTACTTC. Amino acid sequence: CASNQRRDRVETQYF.

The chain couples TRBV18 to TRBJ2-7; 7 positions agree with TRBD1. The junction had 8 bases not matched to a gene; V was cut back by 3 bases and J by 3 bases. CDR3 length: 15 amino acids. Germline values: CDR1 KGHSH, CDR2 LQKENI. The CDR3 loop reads CASSPSGTANYEQYF. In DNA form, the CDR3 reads TGTGCCAGCTCACCTTCCGGGACAGCGAACTACGAGCAGTACTTC.

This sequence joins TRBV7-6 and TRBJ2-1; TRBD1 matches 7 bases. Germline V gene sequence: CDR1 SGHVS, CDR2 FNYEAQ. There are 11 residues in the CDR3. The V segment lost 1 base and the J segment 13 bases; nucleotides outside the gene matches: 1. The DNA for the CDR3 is TGTGCCAGCAGCTTAGGACAGGGCCAGTTCTTC. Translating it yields CASSLGQGQFF.

CDR3 region: CASSIHRDSLDTGELFF. CDR3 DNA: TGTGCCAGTAGTATCCACCGGGACAGTCTGGACACCGGGGAGCTGTTTTTT. The chain uses TRBV19 and TRBJ2-2, with 7 nucleotides matching TRBD1. Trimming took 3 bases from V and 3 from J; bases not matched to a gene: 10. Germline values: CDR1 LNHDA, CDR2 SQIVND (reference sequence). This CDR3 spans 17 amino acids.

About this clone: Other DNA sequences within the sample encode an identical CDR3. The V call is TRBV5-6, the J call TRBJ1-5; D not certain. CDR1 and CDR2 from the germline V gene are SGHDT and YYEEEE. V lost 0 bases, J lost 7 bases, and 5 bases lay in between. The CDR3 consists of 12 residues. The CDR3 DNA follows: TGTGCCAGCAGCTTGGGTCGGCAGCCCCAGCATTTT. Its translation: CASSLGRQPQHF.

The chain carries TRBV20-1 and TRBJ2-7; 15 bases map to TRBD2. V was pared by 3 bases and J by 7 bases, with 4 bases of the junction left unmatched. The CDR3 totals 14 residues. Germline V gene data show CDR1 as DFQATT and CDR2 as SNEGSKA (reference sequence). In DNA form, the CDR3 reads TGCAGTGCTAGTGGGACTAGCGGGAGGACGGAGCAGTACTTC. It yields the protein CSASGTSGRTEQYF.

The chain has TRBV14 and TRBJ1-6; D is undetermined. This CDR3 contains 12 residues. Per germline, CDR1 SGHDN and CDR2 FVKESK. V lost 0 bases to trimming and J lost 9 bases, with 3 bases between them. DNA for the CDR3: TGTGCCAGCAGCCAAGAGGGTTCACCCCTCCACTTT. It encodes CASSQEGSPLHF.

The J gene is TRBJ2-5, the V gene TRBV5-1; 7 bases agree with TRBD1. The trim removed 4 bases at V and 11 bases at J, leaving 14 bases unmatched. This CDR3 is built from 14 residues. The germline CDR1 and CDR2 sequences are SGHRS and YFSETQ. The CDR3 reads CASSIGTVGGEQYF. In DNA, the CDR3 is TGCGCCAGCAGCATCGGGACAGTGGGTGGAGAGCAGTACTTC.

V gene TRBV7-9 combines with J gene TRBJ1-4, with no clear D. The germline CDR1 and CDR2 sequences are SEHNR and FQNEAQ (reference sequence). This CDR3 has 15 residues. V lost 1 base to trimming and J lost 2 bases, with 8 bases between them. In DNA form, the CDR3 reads TGTGCCAGCAGCTTAGAATCCGGGACTAATGAAAAACTGTTTTTT. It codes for CASSLESGTNEKLFF.

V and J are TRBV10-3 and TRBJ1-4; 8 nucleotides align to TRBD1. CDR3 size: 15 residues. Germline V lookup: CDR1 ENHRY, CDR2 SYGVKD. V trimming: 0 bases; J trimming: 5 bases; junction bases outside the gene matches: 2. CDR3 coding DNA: TGTGCCATCAGTGAGTCTACAGGGGGAAATGAAAAACTGTTTTTT. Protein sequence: CAISESTGGNEKLFF.

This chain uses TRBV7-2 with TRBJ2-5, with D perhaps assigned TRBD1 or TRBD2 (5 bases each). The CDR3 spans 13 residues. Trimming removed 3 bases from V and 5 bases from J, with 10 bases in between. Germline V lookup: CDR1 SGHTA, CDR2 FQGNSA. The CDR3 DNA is TGTGCCAGCAGCTTCCGGGACGGGGAGACCCAGTACTTC. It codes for CASSFRDGETQYF.

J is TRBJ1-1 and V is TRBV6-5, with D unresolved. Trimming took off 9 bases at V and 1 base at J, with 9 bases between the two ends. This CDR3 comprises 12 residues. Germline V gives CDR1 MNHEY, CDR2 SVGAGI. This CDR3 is CASNFGNTEAFF. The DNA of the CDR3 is TGTGCCAGTAACTTCGGGAACACTGAAGCTTTCTTT.

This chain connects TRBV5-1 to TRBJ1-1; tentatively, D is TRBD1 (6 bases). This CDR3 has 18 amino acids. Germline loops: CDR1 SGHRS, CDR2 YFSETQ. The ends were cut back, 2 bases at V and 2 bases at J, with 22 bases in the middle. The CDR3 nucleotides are TGCGCCAGCAGCTTCGGCCCGACAGGTCGGAATACTAACACTGAAGCTTTCTTT. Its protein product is CASSFGPTGRNTNTEAFF.

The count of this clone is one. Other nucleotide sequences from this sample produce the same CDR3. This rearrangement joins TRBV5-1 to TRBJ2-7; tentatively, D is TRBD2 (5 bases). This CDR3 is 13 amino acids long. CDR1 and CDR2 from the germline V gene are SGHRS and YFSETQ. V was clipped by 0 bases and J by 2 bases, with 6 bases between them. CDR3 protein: CASSLDGTYEQYF. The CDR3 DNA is TGCGCCAGCAGCTTGGACGGGACCTACGAGCAGTACTTC.

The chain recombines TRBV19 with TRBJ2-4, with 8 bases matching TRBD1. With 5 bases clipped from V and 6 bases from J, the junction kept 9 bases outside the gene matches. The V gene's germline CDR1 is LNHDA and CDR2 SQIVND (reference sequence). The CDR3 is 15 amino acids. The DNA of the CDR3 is TGTGCCAGTAGTTTCGCAGGGGGCGGAGGAAACATTCAGTACTTC. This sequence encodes CASSFAGGGGNIQYF. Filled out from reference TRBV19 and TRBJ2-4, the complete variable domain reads DGGITQSPKYLFRKEGQNVTLSCEQNLNHDAMYWYRQDPGQGLRLIYYSQIVNDFQKGDIAEGYSVSREKKESFPLTVTSAQKNPTAFYLCASSFAGGGGNIQYFGAGTRLSVL.

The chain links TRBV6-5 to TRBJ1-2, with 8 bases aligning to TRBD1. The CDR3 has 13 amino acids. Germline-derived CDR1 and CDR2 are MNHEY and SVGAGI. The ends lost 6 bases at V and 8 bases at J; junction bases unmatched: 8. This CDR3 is CASRLGQGVGYTF. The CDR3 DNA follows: TGTGCCAGCAGGCTAGGACAGGGAGTCGGCTACACCTTC.

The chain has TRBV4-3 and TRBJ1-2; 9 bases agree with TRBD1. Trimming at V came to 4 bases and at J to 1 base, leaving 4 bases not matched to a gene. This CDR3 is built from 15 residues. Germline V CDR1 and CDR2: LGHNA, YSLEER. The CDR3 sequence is CASSPGTGLNYGYTF. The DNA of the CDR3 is TGCGCCAGCAGCCCAGGGACAGGGCTTAACTATGGCTACACCTTC.

The CDR3 DNA is TGTGCCAGTACCCCTCCCGGGAGAGGGGAGCTGTTTTTT. This gives the protein CASTPPGRGELFF. The chain links TRBV19 to TRBJ2-2; D is perhaps TRBD2 (6 bases). V was cut by 7 bases and J by 8 bases, with 14 bases left in between. CDR3 size: 13 residues. The germline gives CDR1 LNHDA, CDR2 SQIVND (reference sequence).

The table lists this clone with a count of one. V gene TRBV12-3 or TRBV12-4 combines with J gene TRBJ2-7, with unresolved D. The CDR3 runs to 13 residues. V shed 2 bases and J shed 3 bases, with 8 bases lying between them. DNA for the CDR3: TGTGCCAGCAGTTTAATTGGCAGCTACGAGCAGTACTTC. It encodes CASSLIGSYEQYF.

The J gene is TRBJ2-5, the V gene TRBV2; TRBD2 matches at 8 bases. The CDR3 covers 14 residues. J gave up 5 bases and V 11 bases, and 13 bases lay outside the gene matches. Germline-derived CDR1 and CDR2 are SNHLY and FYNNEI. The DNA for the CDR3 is TGTGCCGACGGGGGGGCCGAGACCACCGAGACCCAGTACTTC. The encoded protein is CADGGAETTETQYF.

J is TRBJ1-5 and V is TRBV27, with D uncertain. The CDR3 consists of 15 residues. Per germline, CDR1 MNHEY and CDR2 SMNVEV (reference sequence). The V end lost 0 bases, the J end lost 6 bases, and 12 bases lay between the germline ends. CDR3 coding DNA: TGTGCCAGCAGTTTATCTTATGGAGCCAGTCAGCCCCAGCATTTT. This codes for CASSLSYGASQPQHF.